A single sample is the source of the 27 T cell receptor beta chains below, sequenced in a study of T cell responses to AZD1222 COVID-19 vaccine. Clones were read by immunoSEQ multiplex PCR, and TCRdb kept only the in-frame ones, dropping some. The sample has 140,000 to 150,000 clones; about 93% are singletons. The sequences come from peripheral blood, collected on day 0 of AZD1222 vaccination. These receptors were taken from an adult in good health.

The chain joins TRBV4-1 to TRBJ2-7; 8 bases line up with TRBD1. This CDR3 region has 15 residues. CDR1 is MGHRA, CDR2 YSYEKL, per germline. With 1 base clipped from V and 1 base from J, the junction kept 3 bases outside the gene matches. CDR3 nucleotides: TGCGCCAGCAGCCAAGCCTACAGGGGGTCCTACGAGCAGTACTTC. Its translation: CASSQAYRGSYEQYF.

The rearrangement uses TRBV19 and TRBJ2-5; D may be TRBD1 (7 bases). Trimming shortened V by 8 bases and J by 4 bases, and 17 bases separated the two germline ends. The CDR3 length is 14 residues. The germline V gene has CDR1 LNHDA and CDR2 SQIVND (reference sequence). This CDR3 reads CASQGGAVSETQYF. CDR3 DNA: TGTGCCAGTCAGGGGGGCGCGGTTTCAGAGACCCAGTACTTC.

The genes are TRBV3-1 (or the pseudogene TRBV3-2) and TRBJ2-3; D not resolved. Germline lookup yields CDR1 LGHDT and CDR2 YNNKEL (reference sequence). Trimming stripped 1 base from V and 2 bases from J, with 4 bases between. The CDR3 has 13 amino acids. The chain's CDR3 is CASSQGDTDTQYF. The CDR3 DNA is TGTGCCAGCAGCCAAGGAGACACAGATACGCAGTATTTT.

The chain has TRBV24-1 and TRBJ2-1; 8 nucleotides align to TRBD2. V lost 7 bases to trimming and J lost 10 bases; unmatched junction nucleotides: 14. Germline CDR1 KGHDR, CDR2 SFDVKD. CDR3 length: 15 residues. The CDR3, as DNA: TGTGCCACCAGCACTAGCGGAGCCTACATGGAAGAGCAGTTCTTC. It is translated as CATSTSGAYMEEQFF.

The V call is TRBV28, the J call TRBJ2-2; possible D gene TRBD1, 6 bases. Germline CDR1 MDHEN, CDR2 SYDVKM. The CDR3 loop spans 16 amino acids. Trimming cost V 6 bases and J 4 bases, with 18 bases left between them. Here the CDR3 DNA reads TGTGCCAGCAGGACATTGCAGGGGAAGGGCACCGGGGAGCTGTTTTTT. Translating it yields CASRTLQGKGTGELFF.

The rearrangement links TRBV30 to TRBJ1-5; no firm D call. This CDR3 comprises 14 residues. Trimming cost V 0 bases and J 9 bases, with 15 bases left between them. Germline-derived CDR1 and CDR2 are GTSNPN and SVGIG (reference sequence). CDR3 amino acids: CAWSVTIGPGPQHF. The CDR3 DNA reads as TGTGCCTGGAGTGTAACCATAGGACCGGGGCCCCAGCATTTT.

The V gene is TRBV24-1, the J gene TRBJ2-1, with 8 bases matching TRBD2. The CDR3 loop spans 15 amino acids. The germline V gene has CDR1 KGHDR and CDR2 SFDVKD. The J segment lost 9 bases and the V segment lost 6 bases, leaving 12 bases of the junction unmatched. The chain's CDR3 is CATSNGGAGGGEQFF. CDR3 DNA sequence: TGTGCCACCAGTAACGGAGGGGCGGGAGGTGGTGAGCAGTTCTTC.

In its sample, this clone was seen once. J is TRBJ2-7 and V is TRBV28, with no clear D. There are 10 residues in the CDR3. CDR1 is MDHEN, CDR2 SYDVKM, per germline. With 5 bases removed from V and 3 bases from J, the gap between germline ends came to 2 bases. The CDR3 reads CASSNYEQYF. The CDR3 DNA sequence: TGTGCCAGCAGTAACTACGAGCAGTACTTC.

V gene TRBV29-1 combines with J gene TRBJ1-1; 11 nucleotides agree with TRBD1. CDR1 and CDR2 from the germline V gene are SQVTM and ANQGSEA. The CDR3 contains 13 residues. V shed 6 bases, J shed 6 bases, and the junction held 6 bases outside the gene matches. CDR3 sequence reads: CSVAGTGGAEAFF. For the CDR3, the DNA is TGCAGCGTCGCCGGGACAGGGGGGGCTGAAGCTTTCTTT.

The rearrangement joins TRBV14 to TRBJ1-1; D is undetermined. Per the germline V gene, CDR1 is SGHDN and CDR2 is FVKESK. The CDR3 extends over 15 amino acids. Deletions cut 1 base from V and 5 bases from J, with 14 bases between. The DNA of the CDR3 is TGTGCCAGCAGCCAAGCCGGGTACCCACGGACTGAAGCTTTCTTT. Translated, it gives CASSQAGYPRTEAFF.

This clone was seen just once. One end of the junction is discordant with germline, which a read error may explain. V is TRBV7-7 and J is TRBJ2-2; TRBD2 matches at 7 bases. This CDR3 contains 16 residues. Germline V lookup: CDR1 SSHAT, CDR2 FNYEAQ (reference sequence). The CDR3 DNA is TGTGCTAGCAGCTTATCCGGCGGGAGAGGGACCGGGGAGCTGTTTTTT. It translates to CASSLSGGRGTGELFF.

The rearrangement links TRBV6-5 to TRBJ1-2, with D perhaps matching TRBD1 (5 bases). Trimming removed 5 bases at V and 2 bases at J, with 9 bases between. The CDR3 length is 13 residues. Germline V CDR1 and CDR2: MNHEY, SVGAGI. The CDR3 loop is CASSLTVNYGYTF. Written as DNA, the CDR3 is TGTGCCAGCAGTCTGACAGTGAACTATGGCTACACCTTC.

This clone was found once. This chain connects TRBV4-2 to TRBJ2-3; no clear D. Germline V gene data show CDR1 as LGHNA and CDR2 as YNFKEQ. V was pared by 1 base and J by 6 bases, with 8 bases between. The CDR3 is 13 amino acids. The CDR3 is CASSQGRLDTQYF. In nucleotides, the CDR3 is TGTGCCAGCAGCCAAGGGCGGTTGGATACGCAGTATTTT.

The CDR3 loop is CAISEGGDGWETQYF. The DNA of the CDR3 is TGTGCCATCAGTGAAGGTGGGGACGGGTGGGAGACCCAGTACTTC. The rearrangement links TRBV10-3 to TRBJ2-5, with D perhaps assigned TRBD1 or TRBD2 (5 bases each). V was clipped by 3 bases and J by 5 bases, with 16 bases between them. The CDR3 is 15 residues long. The germline gives CDR1 ENHRY, CDR2 SYGVKD.

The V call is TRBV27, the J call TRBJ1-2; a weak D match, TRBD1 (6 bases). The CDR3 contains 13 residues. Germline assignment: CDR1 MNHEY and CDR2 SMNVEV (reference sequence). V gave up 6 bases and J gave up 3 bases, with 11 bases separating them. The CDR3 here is CASRRTAYYGYTF. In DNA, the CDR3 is TGTGCCAGCAGAAGGACAGCCTACTATGGCTACACCTTC.

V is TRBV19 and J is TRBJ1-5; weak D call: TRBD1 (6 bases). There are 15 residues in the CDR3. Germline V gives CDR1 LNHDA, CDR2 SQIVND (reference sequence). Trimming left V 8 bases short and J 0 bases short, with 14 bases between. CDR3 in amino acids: CASDRSAYSNQPQHF. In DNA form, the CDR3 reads TGTGCCAGTGACAGGTCCGCTTATAGCAATCAGCCCCAGCATTTT.

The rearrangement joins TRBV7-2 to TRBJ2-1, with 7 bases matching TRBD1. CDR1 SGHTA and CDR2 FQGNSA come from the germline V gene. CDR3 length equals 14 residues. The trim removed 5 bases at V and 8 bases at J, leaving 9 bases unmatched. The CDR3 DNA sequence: TGTGCCAGCAGCCAACAGACAGGGCGGGATGAGCAGTTCTTC. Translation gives CASSQQTGRDEQFF.

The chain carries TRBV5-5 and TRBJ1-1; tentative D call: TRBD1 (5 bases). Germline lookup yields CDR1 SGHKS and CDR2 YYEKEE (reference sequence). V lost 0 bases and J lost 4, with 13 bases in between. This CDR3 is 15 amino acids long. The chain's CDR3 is CASSLVGWGSTEAFF. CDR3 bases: TGTGCCAGCAGCTTGGTGGGGTGGGGCTCCACTGAAGCTTTCTTT.

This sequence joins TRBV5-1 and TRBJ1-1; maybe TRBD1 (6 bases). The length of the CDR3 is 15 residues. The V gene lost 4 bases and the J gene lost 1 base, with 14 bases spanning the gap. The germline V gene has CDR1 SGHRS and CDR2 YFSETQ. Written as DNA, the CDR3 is TGCGCCAGCAGCACACAGGGTACTGAGAACACTGAAGCTTTCTTT. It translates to CASSTQGTENTEAFF. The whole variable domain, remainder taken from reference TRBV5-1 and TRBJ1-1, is KAGVTQTPRYLIKTRGQQVTLSCSPISGHRSVSWYQQTPGQGLQFLFEYFSETQRNKGNFPGRFSGRQFSNSRSEMNVSTLELGDSALYLCASSTQGTENTEAFFGQGTRLTVV.

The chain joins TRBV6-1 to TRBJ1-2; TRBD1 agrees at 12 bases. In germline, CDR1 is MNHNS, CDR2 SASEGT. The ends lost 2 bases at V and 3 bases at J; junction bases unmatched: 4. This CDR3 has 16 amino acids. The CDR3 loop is CASSELGTGGDYGYTF. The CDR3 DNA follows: TGTGCCAGCAGTGAACTTGGGACAGGGGGCGACTATGGCTACACCTTC.

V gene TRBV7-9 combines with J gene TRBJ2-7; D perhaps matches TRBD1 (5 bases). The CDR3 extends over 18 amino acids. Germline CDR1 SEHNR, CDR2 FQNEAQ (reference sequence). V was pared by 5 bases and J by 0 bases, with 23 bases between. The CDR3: CASSGPGADTINSYEQYF. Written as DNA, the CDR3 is TGTGCCAGCAGCGGGCCTGGGGCGGACACAATAAACTCCTACGAGCAGTACTTC.

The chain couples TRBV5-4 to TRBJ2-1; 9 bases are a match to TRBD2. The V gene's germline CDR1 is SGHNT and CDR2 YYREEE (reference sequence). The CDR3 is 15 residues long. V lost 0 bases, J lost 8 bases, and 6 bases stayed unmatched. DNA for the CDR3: TGTGCCAGCAGCTTGGGGACTAGCGTCTTCGATGAGCAGTTCTTC. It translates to CASSLGTSVFDEQFF.

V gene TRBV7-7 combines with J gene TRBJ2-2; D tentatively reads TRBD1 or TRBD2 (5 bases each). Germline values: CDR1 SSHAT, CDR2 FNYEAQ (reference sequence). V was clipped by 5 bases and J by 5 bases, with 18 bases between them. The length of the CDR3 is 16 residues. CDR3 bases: TGTGCCAGCAGCCCCGGGGCAGGGCGTAATACCGGGGAGCTGTTTTTT. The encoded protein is CASSPGAGRNTGELFF.

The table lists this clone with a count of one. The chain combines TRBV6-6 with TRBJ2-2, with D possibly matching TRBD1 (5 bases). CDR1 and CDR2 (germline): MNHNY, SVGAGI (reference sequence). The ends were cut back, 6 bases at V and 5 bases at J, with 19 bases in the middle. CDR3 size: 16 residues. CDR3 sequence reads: CASRPVRQGGTGELFF. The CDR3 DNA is TGTGCCAGCAGGCCGGTTCGGCAGGGTGGTACCGGGGAGCTGTTTTTT.

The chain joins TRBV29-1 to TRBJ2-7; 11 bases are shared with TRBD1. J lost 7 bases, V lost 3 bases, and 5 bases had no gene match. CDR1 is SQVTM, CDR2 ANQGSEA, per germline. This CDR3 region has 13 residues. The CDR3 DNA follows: TGCAGCGTTGACGGGACAGGGGGTTCGGAGCAGTACTTC. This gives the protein CSVDGTGGSEQYF.

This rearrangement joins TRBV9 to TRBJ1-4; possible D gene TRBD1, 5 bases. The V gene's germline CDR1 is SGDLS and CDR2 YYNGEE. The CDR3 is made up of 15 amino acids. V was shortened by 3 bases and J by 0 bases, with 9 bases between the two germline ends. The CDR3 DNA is TGTGCCAGCAGCGGGGGACTTGCAACTAATGAAAAACTGTTTTTT. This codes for CASSGGLATNEKLFF.

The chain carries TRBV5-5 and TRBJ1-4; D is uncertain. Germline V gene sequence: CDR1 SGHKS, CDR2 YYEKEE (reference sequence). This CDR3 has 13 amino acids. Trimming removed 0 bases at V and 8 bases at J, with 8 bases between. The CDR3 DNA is TGTGCCAGCAGCTTGGGTGGTCCAGAAAAACTGTTTTTT. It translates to CASSLGGPEKLFF.